The 15 T cell receptor beta chains presented below share a single source sample, sequenced in a study of CD8+CD57+ T cells in acquired aplastic anemia (dated by TCRdb to the late 2010s). Instrument used: Illumina HiSeq 2000. Profiling of TCR beta VDJ combinations and CDR3 sequences used genomic DNA as the template. TCRdb cleaned the public reads at Q25 with fastp, built clones with MiXCR and kept in-frame beta chains. Each CDR3 protein appears once, grouped with its most common genes and DNA. The sample profile shows approximately 300,000 distinct CDR3 sequences; 50% to 65% of them were found once. Of the sample, 1.3% is held by the ten largest clones. Patients chosen for sequencing had shown expansion of CD8+CD57+ cells by flow cytometry. Sequences were obtained from sorted CD4+, CD8+, or CD8+CD57+ T cells (not recorded which) from PBMCs. The receptors shown here come from a human donor with aplastic anemia.

The chain joins TRBV19 to TRBJ2-7; no firm D call. The germline V gene has CDR1 LNHDA and CDR2 SQIVND (reference sequence). Deletions cut 4 bases from V and 0 bases from J, with 16 bases between. The CDR3 contains 16 residues. The CDR3 DNA follows: TGTGCCAGTAGTACATCAACTGGGGTTAGCTCCTACGAGCAGTACTTC. Translation gives CASSTSTGVSSYEQYF.

Here the CDR3 DNA reads TGTGCCATCAGTGGTCGGACTAGCGGAGACACAGATACGCAGTATTTT. It yields the protein CAISGRTSGDTDTQYF. The chain combines TRBV10-3 with TRBJ2-3, with TRBD2 matching 10 bases. V lost 4 bases and J lost 2; bases outside the gene matches: 6. The CDR3 loop spans 16 amino acids. Per germline, CDR1 ENHRY and CDR2 SYGVKD.

There are many counts of this clonotype. The CDR3 nucleotides are TGCGCCAGCAGCCAAGAATTAGGGGGCTATGAGCAGTTCTTC. Amino acids: CASSQELGGYEQFF. This chain connects TRBV4-1 to TRBJ2-1, with 7 bases identical to TRBD1. This CDR3 contains 14 residues. The trim removed 0 bases at V and 8 bases at J, leaving 4 bases unmatched. CDR1 is MGHRA, CDR2 YSYEKL, per germline.

In its sample, this clonotype was seen many times. The J gene is TRBJ1-2, the V gene TRBV19; 8 nucleotides agree with TRBD1. Trimming cost V 4 bases and J 7 bases; bases outside gene matches: 5. This CDR3 has 13 amino acids. CDR1 LNHDA and CDR2 SQIVND come from the germline V gene (reference sequence). The CDR3 DNA reads as TGTGCCAGTAGTACGACAGGGGTTCGTGGCTACACCTTC. Its translation: CASSTTGVRGYTF.

This clonotype was counted a few times. V and J are TRBV19 and TRBJ1-5; 10 nucleotides match TRBD1. Germline loops: CDR1 LNHDA, CDR2 SQIVND (reference sequence). CDR3 length: 16 residues. Trimming removed 10 bases from V and 1 base from J; junction bases left unmatched: 10. The CDR3 sequence: CAKHGTGDWSNQPQHF. CDR3 bases: TGTGCCAAGCACGGGACAGGGGACTGGAGCAATCAGCCCCAGCATTTT.

The CDR3 spells CASRSLAGAPYEQYF. The CDR3 DNA is TGTGCCAGCAGATCGCTAGCGGGGGCGCCATACGAGCAGTACTTC. The V and J genes are TRBV27 and TRBJ2-7; 10 bases are a match to TRBD2. Germline V gene data show CDR1 as MNHEY and CDR2 as SMNVEV (reference sequence). This CDR3 has 15 amino acids. V was clipped by 6 bases and J by 4 bases; unmatched bases: 9.

The CDR3 reads CATRQGFMNEQFF. DNA for the CDR3: TGTGCCACACGACAGGGGTTTATGAATGAGCAGTTCTTC. The V gene is TRBV19, the J gene TRBJ2-1; 8 positions match TRBD1. The CDR3 sequence is 13 residues long. V shed 10 bases and J 7 bases; nucleotides not matched to a gene: 9. Germline V gene data show CDR1 as LNHDA and CDR2 as SQIVND (reference sequence).

This chain uses TRBV6-5 with TRBJ2-7; 7 nucleotides align to TRBD2. V shed 1 base, J shed 5 bases, and the junction held 2 bases outside the gene matches. From germline, CDR1 is MNHEY and CDR2 SVGAGI. This CDR3 contains 13 residues. CDR3 residues: CASSYLGGNEQYF. CDR3 coding DNA: TGTGCCAGCAGTTACTTGGGGGGGAACGAGCAGTACTTC.

The rearrangement links TRBV19 to TRBJ2-5, with D possibly being TRBD1 (5 bases). Germline values: CDR1 LNHDA, CDR2 SQIVND (reference sequence). The CDR3 is made up of 12 amino acids. V lost 9 bases and J lost 1, with 9 bases in between. CDR3 DNA sequence: TGTGCCAGCCAGGGATTCCAAGAGACCCAGTACTTC. It yields the protein CASQGFQETQYF.

This clonotype was recorded at least ten times. The chain employs TRBV5-1 and TRBJ2-7, with TRBD2 identical over 8 bases. Unmatched junction bases numbered 6, after V lost 4 bases and J lost 3 bases. Per the germline V gene, CDR1 is SGHRS and CDR2 is YFSETQ. CDR3 length equals 14 residues. CDR3 amino acids: CASSAAREVYEQYF. The CDR3 DNA reads as TGCGCCAGCAGCGCGGCGCGGGAGGTCTACGAGCAGTACTTC.

The chain links TRBV7-2 to TRBJ2-2, with 7 bases matching TRBD1. Germline values: CDR1 SGHTA, CDR2 FQGNSA. The CDR3 runs to 15 residues. The trim removed 6 bases at V and 5 bases at J, leaving 9 bases unmatched. The DNA for the CDR3 is TGTGCCAGCAGGATTAACAGGGGCGGTACCGGGGAGCTGTTTTTT. This gives the protein CASRINRGGTGELFF.

The chain combines TRBV10-3 with TRBJ1-2, with D possibly TRBD1 on 6 matching bases. Germline CDR1 and CDR2: ENHRY and SYGVKD. This CDR3 is 12 amino acids long. Trimming left V 10 bases short and J 7 bases short, with 16 bases between. The CDR3 DNA is TGTGCCACGAGACAGGAACCATCTGGCTACACCTTC. Amino acids: CATRQEPSGYTF.

The chain uses TRBV5-7 and TRBJ2-5, with TRBD2 as a possible D gene (5 bases). TRBV5-7 is sorted into the ORF group, with uncertain function. This CDR3 spans 15 amino acids. Trimming shortened V by 4 bases and J by 5 bases, and 18 bases separated the two germline ends. In DNA, the CDR3 is TGTGCCAGCAGCCCCGTCACTAGAATTTCCGAGACCCAGTACTTC. As protein: CASSPVTRISETQYF.

This clonotype was picked up a small number of times. The chain employs TRBV20-1 and TRBJ2-7; the D gene is possibly TRBD2 (6 bases). Per the germline V gene, CDR1 is DFQATT and CDR2 is SNEGSKA (reference sequence). This CDR3 comprises 13 residues. Deletions cut 7 bases from V and 0 bases from J, with 13 bases between. The CDR3: CSVPGRGSYEQYF. CDR3 bases: TGCAGTGTTCCAGGGCGGGGCTCCTACGAGCAGTACTTC.

The table lists this clonotype with many counts. This chain joins TRBV12-3 or TRBV12-4 and TRBJ1-3, with unresolved D. The V end lost 7 bases, the J end lost 9 bases, and 13 bases lay between the germline ends. The CDR3 has 12 amino acids. CDR3 amino acids: CASTPDSGTIYF. In DNA form, the CDR3 reads TGTGCCAGCACCCCGGATTCCGGCACCATATATTTT.